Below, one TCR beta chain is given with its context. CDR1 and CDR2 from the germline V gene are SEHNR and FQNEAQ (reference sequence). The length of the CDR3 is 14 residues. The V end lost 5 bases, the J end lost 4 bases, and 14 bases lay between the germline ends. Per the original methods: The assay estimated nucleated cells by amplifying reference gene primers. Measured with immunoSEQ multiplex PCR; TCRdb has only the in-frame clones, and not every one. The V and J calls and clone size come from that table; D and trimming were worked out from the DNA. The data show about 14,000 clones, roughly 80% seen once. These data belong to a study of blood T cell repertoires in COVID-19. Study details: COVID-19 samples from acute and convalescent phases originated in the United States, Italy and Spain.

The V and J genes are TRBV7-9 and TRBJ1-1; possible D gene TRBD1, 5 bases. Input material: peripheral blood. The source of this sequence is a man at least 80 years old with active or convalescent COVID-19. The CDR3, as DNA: TGTGCCAGCAGCACAGAAGGGGTCGGCACTGAAGCTTTCTTT. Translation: CASSTEGVGTEAFF.